This T cell receptor beta chain was documented in a study of cytomegalovirus exposure and HLA in healthy donors. Study results and caveats: The listing of approximately 160 TCR beta chains classed them as cytomegalovirus-associated. Relative to the approximately 660-donor mean, N-insertions were reportedly fewer in an Asian-associated ancestry cluster in a later analysis.

For this clone: The antigen is unknown. Other DNA sequences in the same sample also yield this CDR3.

This CDR3 has 13 amino acids. Germline V gene sequence: CDR1 SGHDT, CDR2 YYEEEE. The V and J ends lost 0 bases and 5 bases, in that order; junction bases with no gene match: 1. 60 Vbeta and 13 Jbeta primers were used in PCR. The protocol was immunoSEQ multiplex PCR, while the TCRdb copy is restricted to in-frame clones and leaves out a portion. The sample lists roughly 160,000 clones; over 75% were seen once. This clonotype originated in a male donor in good health and CMV-seronegative. Sequenced material: PBMCs. The gene calls are TRBV5-6 and TRBJ1-2, with 7 bases lining up with TRBD1. CDR3 in amino acids: CASSLGTGYGYTF. CDR3 nucleotides: TGTGCCAGCAGCTTGGGGACAGGATATGGCTACACCTTC.